This TCR beta chain was captured by sequencing in a study of tumor and adjacent non-tumor tissue in lung cancer. Notes on this clonotype: An end of the junction does not agree with germline; a read error may underlie this.

A modified ARM-PCR protocol with three rounds of nested PCR amplified TCRbeta. TCRdb independently ran MiXCR on the multiplex PCR reads; one entry per CDR3 protein. The sample yields roughly 70,000 distinct CDR3 sequences, approximately 73% seen once. This sample's RNA came from whole unsorted tissue. Looked up from germline, CDR1 is SGHNT and CDR2 is YENEEA. The length of the CDR3 is 16 residues. V is TRBV11-3 and J is TRBJ2-1, with TRBD2 matching over 10 bases. Input material: lung tumor tissue. The receptor's source is a man aged 55-75 years with non-small cell lung cancer. CDR3 bases: TGTGCCAGCAGCCTCAACCAACTAGCGGGGTTAGGTGAGAAGTTCTTT. Encoded protein: CASSLNQLAGLGEKFF. Full variable domain (remainder filled in from reference TRBV11-3 and TRBJ2-1): EAGVVQSPRYKIIEKKQPVAFWCNPISGHNTLYWYLQNLGQGPELLIRYENEEAVDDSQLPKDRFSAERLKGVDSTLKIQPAELGDSAVYLCASSLNQLAGLGEKFFGPGTRLTVL.